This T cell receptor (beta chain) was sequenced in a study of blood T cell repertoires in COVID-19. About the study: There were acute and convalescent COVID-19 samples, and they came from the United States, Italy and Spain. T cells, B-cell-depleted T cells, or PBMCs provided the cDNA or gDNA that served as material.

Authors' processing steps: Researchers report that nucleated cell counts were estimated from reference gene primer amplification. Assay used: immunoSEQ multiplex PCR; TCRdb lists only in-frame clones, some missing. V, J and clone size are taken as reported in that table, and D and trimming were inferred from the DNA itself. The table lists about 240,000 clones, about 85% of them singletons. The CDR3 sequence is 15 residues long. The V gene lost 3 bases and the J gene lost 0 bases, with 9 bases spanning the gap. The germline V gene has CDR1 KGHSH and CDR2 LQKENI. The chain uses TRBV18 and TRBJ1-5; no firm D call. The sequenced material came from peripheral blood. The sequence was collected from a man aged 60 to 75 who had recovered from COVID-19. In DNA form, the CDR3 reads TGTGCCAGCTCACCCTCTCTAAATAGCAATCAGCCCCAGCATTTT. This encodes CASSPSLNSNQPQHF.